This T cell receptor (beta chain) originates from a study of cytomegalovirus exposure and HLA in healthy donors. General observations from the study: Sequencing depth across donors, presence/absence analyses assumed, was roughly uniform. Most CMV-associated TCR beta chains appeared HLA-restricted in a later analysis.

The CDR3 has 14 residues. Germline V gene lookup returns CDR1 MRHNA and CDR2 SNTAGT. The J segment lost 9 bases and the V segment lost 2 bases, leaving 5 bases of the junction unmatched. This clone was seen a handful of times. Its matching antigen is unknown. The primer mix had 60 Vbeta and 13 Jbeta primers. Sequencing was performed with immunoSEQ multiplex PCR; in TCRdb, only in-frame clones are kept and a portion is missing. The sample yields 90,000 to 100,000 clones, roughly three quarters seen once. V and J are TRBV6-4 and TRBJ2-1; 9 bases align to TRBD1. Sequences were obtained from PBMCs. This clonotype was obtained from a man between 40 and 49 years old in good health and CMV-seronegative. CDR3: CASSDGTGKGEQFF. In DNA form, the CDR3 reads TGTGCCAGCAGTGACGGGACAGGGAAAGGTGAGCAGTTCTTC.